One TCR beta chain is described in this entry. This CDR3 region has 14 residues. V shed 8 bases and J 0 bases; nucleotides not matched to a gene: 4. The germline V gene has CDR1 SSHAT and CDR2 FNYEAQ (reference sequence). The entry originates in a study of T cell changes during pregnancy in multiple sclerosis. Generated by immunoSEQ multiplex PCR, the TCRdb table keeps only in-frame clones and is missing some. The table includes roughly 40,000 clones, about 91% detected once. The receptor's source is a female donor with multiple sclerosis, enrolled in a pregnancy study. Sequencing was performed on CD4+ T cells from peripheral blood mononuclear cells, taken before pregnancy. V usage is TRBV7-7 and J usage is TRBJ2-3; 8 bases align to TRBD2. CDR3 amino acids: CASAAGGSTDTQYF. CDR3 nucleotide sequence: TGTGCCAGCGCGGCGGGGGGTAGCACAGATACGCAGTATTTT. The full variable domain, completed using reference TRBV7-7 and TRBJ2-3, is GAGVSQSPRYKVTKRGQDVTLRCDPISSHATLYWYQQALGQGPEFLTYFNYEAQPDKSGLPSDRFSAERPEGSISTLTIQRTEQRDSAMYRCASAAGGSTDTQYFGPGTRLTVL.